This T cell receptor (beta chain) was recorded in a study of metastatic and nonmetastatic thyroid tumors. On the study more broadly: Repertoires from blood and tumor or nodule tissue of malignant and benign thyroid patients were compared.

As handled by the study authors: Clinicopathological groups of papillary thyroid cancer showed CDR3 differences that were used to build a distant-metastasis classifier. Through MiXCR, TCRdb re-clonotyped the PCR reads. These V and J calls derive from TCRdb rather than the authors' analysis. The data contain about 48,000 clones, over 20% of them seen just once; the ten biggest clones take up 3.8%. General study findings and limits: The study reportedly found significantly higher TCR beta diversity in malignant thyroid tumors than benign nodules, in blood and tumor.

This clone was seen more than once but under ten times. What it binds is not known. Germline CDR1 KGHDR, CDR2 SFDVKD. The CDR3 runs to 13 residues. V gave up 3 bases and J gave up 2 bases, with 6 bases separating them. Patients underwent thyroid surgery, and none had received any treatment before it. The sample taken for sequencing was blood. This chain uses TRBV24-1 with TRBJ1-2; D not resolved. This sequence was found in a male donor with papillary thyroid cancer or a benign thyroid nodule (not recorded which). Some clones in this sample may be carry-over from other donors' samples. The CDR3 nucleotides are TGTGCCACCAGTGATAGGGCGAACTATGGCTACACCTTC. It codes for CATSDRANYGYTF.